Listed below are T cell receptor beta chains from one sample, sequenced in a study of OX40 agonist ivuxolimab in advanced cancers. Produced via immunoSEQ multiplex PCR; TCRdb's table is partial and in-frame only. The sample consists of around 51,000 clones, around 77% of them appearing once. This sample comprised CD4+ or CD8+ T cells sorted from blood, obtained in a trial of the OX40 agonist ivuxolimab. Every receptor here comes from an adult with an advanced solid tumor such as melanoma, head and neck, liver or kidney cancer. Each CDR3 is given with its conserved first and last residue. The D gene is left open where the match is weak.

CDR3: CASSRSGNLSHNSPLHF; V: TRBV21-1; D: -; length: 17; J: TRBJ1-6
CDR3: CAKRRQPSYEQYF; V: TRBV2; D: -; length: 13; J: TRBJ2-7
CDR3: CASSLVGGLDTEAFF; V: TRBV7-8; D: -; length: 15; J: TRBJ1-1
CDR3: CASSSWTGGSYEQYF; V: TRBV4-2; D: TRBD1; length: 15; J: TRBJ2-7
CDR3: CASSSWRVGTGELFF; V: TRBV5-6; D: -; length: 15; J: TRBJ2-2
CDR3: CASSPKHSSPDTQYF; V: TRBV5-1; D: -; length: 15; J: TRBJ2-3
CDR3: CASSDPGTGELFF; V: TRBV6-1; D: -; length: 13; J: TRBJ2-2
CDR3: CASSLGAYNSPLHF; V: TRBV7-3; D: -; length: 14; J: TRBJ1-6
CDR3: CASSSGQADEQFF; V: TRBV28; D: -; length: 13; J: TRBJ2-1
CDR3: CASSRGATDTQYF; V: TRBV6-6; D: -; length: 13; J: TRBJ2-3
CDR3: CASSFSQGRVDGYTF; V: TRBV28; D: -; length: 15; J: TRBJ1-2
CDR3: CASSLSYTEAFF; V: TRBV5-4; D: -; length: 12; J: TRBJ1-1
CDR3: CASSPQALTEGQPQHF; V: TRBV18; D: -; length: 16; J: TRBJ1-5
CDR3: CASSPLDYQTNQFF; V: TRBV28; D: -; length: 14; J: TRBJ2-1
CDR3: CAWSVQGVGTQYF; V: TRBV30; D: TRBD1; length: 13; J: TRBJ2-3
CDR3: CASSLVGPEQFF; V: TRBV7-9; D: -; length: 12; J: TRBJ2-1
CDR3: CASSEVLAAEQYF; V: TRBV2; D: -; length: 13; J: TRBJ2-7
CDR3: CASSQYSRANEKLFF; V: TRBV4-1; D: -; length: 15; J: TRBJ1-4
CDR3: CASGPSPSAPDTQYF; V: TRBV5-1; D: -; length: 15; J: TRBJ2-3
CDR3: CASSPAATRKNIQYF; V: TRBV18; D: -; length: 15; J: TRBJ2-4
CDR3: CASSLAQGRPDNEKLFF; V: TRBV13; D: -; length: 17; J: TRBJ1-4
CDR3: CASSPPRVNYGYTF; V: TRBV28; D: -; length: 14; J: TRBJ1-2
CDR3: CASRRGLAGIYEQYF; V: TRBV6-1; D: TRBD2; length: 15; J: TRBJ2-7
CDR3: CASSLQGAGTGELFF; V: TRBV5-1; D: TRBD1; length: 15; J: TRBJ2-2
CDR3: CASSGRTGGPKETQYF; V: TRBV9; D: TRBD1; length: 16; J: TRBJ2-5
CDR3: CASSPTGGRVEKLFF; V: TRBV5-4; D: TRBD1; length: 15; J: TRBJ1-4
CDR3: CASSPTRIGELFF; V: TRBV25-1; D: -; length: 13; J: TRBJ2-2
CDR3: CASSLRPRGAGNTIYF; V: TRBV28; D: -; length: 16; J: TRBJ1-3
CDR3: CAITGTSGAEAFF; V: TRBV10-3; D: -; length: 13; J: TRBJ1-1
CDR3: CSSKTGGTYNEQFF; V: TRBV29-1; D: TRBD1; length: 14; J: TRBJ2-1
CDR3: CASSERRGGGQPQHF; V: TRBV6-1; D: -; length: 15; J: TRBJ1-5
CDR3: CASSQVRLAGSYEQFF; V: TRBV4-1; D: TRBD2; length: 16; J: TRBJ2-1
CDR3: CAWSPGGGQPQHF; V: TRBV30; D: TRBD1; length: 13; J: TRBJ1-5
CDR3: CASRRVGVQETQYF; V: TRBV27; D: -; length: 14; J: TRBJ2-5
CDR3: CAISDSKGRGEKLFF; V: TRBV10-3; D: -; length: 15; J: TRBJ1-4
CDR3: CASMESSGLRGTIYF; V: TRBV28; D: -; length: 15; J: TRBJ1-3
CDR3: CASSLAQAGVYLDTQYF; V: TRBV7-9; D: TRBD2; length: 17; J: TRBJ2-3
CDR3: CASRRTGMANEKLFF; V: TRBV6-5; D: -; length: 15; J: TRBJ1-4
CDR3: CASSFAGQAIHEQFF; V: TRBV7-3; D: TRBD1; length: 15; J: TRBJ2-1
CDR3: CASSHPGQGGGYTF; V: TRBV5-4; D: TRBD1; length: 14; J: TRBJ1-2
CDR3: CASSVSLVRDNEQFF; V: TRBV28; D: -; length: 15; J: TRBJ2-1
CDR3: CASSQDLAETQYF; V: TRBV4-2; D: -; length: 13; J: TRBJ2-5
CDR3: CASSRTSSTDTQYF; V: TRBV7-3; D: -; length: 14; J: TRBJ2-3
CDR3: CAISEPGTVYGYTF; V: TRBV10-3; D: TRBD1; length: 14; J: TRBJ1-2
CDR3: CASSLGSGLELYNEQFF; V: TRBV11-2; D: TRBD2; length: 17; J: TRBJ2-1
CDR3: CASSLAGTEGDEQYF; V: TRBV7-9; D: TRBD1; length: 15; J: TRBJ2-7
CDR3: CASNRSGRGNTGELFF; V: TRBV28; D: TRBD2; length: 16; J: TRBJ2-2
CDR3: CASSSDGTGGFEQYF; V: TRBV11-2; D: TRBD1; length: 15; J: TRBJ2-7
CDR3: CATRGSSTDTQYF; V: TRBV19; D: -; length: 13; J: TRBJ2-3
CDR3: CASSSRQGWTEAFF; V: TRBV5-1; D: TRBD1; length: 14; J: TRBJ1-1